Sequencing of this TCR beta chain was carried out in a study of shared clonotypes between healthy human individuals. Study information: Aged between 18 and 49, the donors were two women and three men. General study points: The rarefaction results pointed to incomplete sorted-subset sequencing despite large depth.

Of note for this clone: What it recognizes is unknown.

The naive CD8 fraction comprised CD45RO-negative cells positively selected for CCR7 and excluded terminally differentiated effector memory CD45RA+ cells. Every contributor of samples was a Caucasian grown-up residing in Nashville, Tennessee. Trimming took 4 bases from V and 4 from J, leaving 16 bases between them. CDR3 size: 15 residues. The germline V gene encodes CDR1 SQVTM and CDR2 ANQGSEA. Each cell subset's genomic DNA was divided evenly among several immunoSEQ plates. Produced via immunoSEQ multiplex PCR; TCRdb's table is partial and in-frame only. The table includes about 2.1 million clones, just under 95% detected once.

This TCR was sampled from a man aged 18 to 30 in good health. Some clones in this sample may be carry-over from other donors' samples. Material for sequencing was naive CD8+ T cells from PBMCs. The chain combines TRBV29-1 with TRBJ2-2; unclear D gene. DNA for the CDR3: TGCAGCGTTGTCAAACCGGGCCTGACCACCGGGGAGCTGTTTTTT. This gives the protein CSVVKPGLTTGELFF.